This T cell receptor beta chain was sequenced in a study of blood T cell repertoires in COVID-19. The CDR3 totals 11 residues. V shed 6 bases and J shed 10 bases, with 13 bases lying between them. Germline CDR1 reads MDHEN; CDR2 reads SYDVKM. Study processing details: For nucleated cells, counts were estimated from reference gene primer amplification. The data were produced by immunoSEQ multiplex PCR, yet TCRdb's version contains in-frame clones alone and is incomplete. The V and J calls and the clone size are those of that table, but D and trimming were determined from the DNA. The data show roughly 200,000 clones, approximately 86% seen once. Researchers sorted participants into cohorts using their self-reported clinical history. The study recruited exposed participants who had met a COVID-19 case within 2 weeks before entry.

The rearrangement uses TRBV28 and TRBJ2-7; D is possibly TRBD2 (5 bases). The source of this sequence is a woman in her 30s who had been exposed to COVID-19. Sequencing was performed on PBMCs or T cells enriched from blood (not recorded which). CDR3 region: CASRRTGDQYF. As DNA, the CDR3 is TGTGCCAGCAGACGCACCGGGGATCAGTACTTC.